Included here is one T cell receptor beta chain sequence, with context. The CDR3 is 13 residues long. V lost 4 bases, J lost 4 bases, and 11 bases lay in between. The germline V gene encodes CDR1 MNHEY and CDR2 SVGAGI. Profiling relied on immunoSEQ multiplex PCR, and the TCRdb table lists in-frame clones only, not all of them. The sample has 110,000 to 150,000 clones; roughly 94% are singletons. This entry belongs to a study of control samples from healthy donors and cancer patients. This TCR came from a man aged 55 to 70 with colorectal cancer. The V call is TRBV6-5, the J call TRBJ2-7; D ambiguous. Sequencing was carried out using PBMCs. CDR3 sequence: CASSWSGLYEQYF. In nucleotides, the CDR3 is TGTGCCAGCAGTTGGTCAGGTTTATACGAGCAGTACTTC.